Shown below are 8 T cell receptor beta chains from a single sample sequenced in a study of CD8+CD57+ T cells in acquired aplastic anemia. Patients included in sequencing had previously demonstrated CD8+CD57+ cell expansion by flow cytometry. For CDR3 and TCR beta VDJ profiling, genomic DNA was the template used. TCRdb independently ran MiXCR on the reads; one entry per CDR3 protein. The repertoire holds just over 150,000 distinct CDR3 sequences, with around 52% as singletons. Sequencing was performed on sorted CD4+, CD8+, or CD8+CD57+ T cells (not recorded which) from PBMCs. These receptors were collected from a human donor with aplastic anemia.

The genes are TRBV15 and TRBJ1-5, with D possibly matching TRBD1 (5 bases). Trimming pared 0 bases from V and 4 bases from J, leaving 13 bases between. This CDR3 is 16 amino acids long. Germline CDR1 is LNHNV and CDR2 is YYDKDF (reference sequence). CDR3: CATSRDQQERNQPQHF. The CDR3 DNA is TGTGCCACCAGCAGAGATCAACAGGAGAGGAATCAGCCCCAGCATTTT.

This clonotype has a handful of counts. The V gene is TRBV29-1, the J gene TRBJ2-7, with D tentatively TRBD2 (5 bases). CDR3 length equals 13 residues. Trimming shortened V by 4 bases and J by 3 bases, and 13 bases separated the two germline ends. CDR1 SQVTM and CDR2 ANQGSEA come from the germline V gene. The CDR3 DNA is TGCAGCGTTGCCTGGACGGGGAACTACGAGCAGTACTTC. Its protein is CSVAWTGNYEQYF.

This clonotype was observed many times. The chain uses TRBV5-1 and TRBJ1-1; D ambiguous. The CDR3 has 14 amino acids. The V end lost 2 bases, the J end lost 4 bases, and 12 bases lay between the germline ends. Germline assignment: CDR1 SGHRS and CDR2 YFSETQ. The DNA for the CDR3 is TGCGCCAGCAGCTTCAGACTGCCTGCCACTGAAGCTTTCTTT. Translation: CASSFRLPATEAFF. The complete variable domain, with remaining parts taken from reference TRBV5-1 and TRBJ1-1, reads KAGVTQTPRYLIKTRGQQVTLSCSPISGHRSVSWYQQTPGQGLQFLFEYFSETQRNKGNFPGRFSGRQFSNSRSEMNVSTLELGDSALYLCASSFRLPATEAFFGQGTRLTVV.

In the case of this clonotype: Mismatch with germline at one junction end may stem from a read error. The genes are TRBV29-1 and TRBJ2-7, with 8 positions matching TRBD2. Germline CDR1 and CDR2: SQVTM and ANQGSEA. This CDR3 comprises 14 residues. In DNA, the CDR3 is TGCAGCGTAGAAGGCGGGAGGCCGCCGGGGGAGCAGTACTTC. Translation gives CSVEGGRPPGEQYF.

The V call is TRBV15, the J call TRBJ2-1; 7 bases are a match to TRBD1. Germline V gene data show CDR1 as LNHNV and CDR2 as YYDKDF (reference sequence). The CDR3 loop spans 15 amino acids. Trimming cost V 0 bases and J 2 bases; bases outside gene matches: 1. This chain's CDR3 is CATSRDTGAYNEQFF. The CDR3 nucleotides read TGTGCCACCAGCAGAGACACAGGGGCCTACAATGAGCAGTTCTTC.

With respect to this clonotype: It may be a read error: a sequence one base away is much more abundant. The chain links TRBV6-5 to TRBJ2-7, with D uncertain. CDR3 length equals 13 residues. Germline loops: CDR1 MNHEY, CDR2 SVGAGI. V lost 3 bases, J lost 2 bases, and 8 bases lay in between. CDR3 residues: CASSYGVPYEQYF. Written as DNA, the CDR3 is TGTGCCAGCAGTTATGGGGTTCCCTACGAGCAGTACTTC.

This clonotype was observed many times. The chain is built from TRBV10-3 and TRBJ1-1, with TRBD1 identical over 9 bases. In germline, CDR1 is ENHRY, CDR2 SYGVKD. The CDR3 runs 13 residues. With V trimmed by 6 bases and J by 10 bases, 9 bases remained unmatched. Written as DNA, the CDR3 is TGTGCCATCAGCACACAGGGGGCAAGGTTAGCTTTCTTT. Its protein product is CAISTQGARLAFF.

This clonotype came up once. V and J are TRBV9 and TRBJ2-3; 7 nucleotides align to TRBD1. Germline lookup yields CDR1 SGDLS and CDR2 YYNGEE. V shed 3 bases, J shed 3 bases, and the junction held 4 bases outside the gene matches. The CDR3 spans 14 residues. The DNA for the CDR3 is TGTGCCAGCAGCGGACAGGGCCGAACAGATACGCAGTATTTT. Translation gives CASSGQGRTDTQYF.